This T cell receptor beta chain was recorded in a study of T cell clonality in common variable immunodeficiency. In this sample, this clone turned up many times. Profiled with immunoSEQ multiplex PCR; TCRdb holds only in-frame clones, not every one. The counts give 50,000 to 70,000 clones, none of them seen only once; around 0.82% is held by the top ten. The TCR was taken from a person aged 18-70 years in good health. Sequenced input: peripheral blood mononuclear cells.

The CDR3 bases that were read are TGCGCCAGCAGCGACAGGGGAGAAGAGACC. Translating it yields CASSDRGEET. The whole CDR3 sequence reads CASSDRGEETQYF. This chain connects TRBV5-1 to TRBJ2-5, with 8 bases fitting TRBD1. The read gets to within 3 residues of the CDR3 end, and the germline J gene fills in the rest. V was pared by 4 bases and J by 3 bases, with 2 bases of the junction left unmatched. Per germline, CDR1 SGHRS and CDR2 YFSETQ. The CDR3 contains 13 residues.